This T cell receptor beta chain was retrieved from a study of shared clonotypes between healthy human individuals (dated by TCRdb to about 2020). As for the study more broadly: Two women and three men aged 18 to 49 years were included in the cohort. For each donor, CD4 naive and CD4 memory were each run on three plates, CD8 naive on two plates, and CD8 memory on one plate. To estimate repertoire size and how much clonotype sharing occurs between individuals, the study deeply sequenced the blood TCR repertoires of roughly 5 healthy adults. Different laboratories and diverse techniques were used to prepare libraries and sequence TCR repertoires, to increase sequencing depth and limit assay-specific biases. Each donor's leukapheresis produced roughly between roughly 0.85 and 9.5 billion PBMCs. The study at large found these results: Even with the large sequencing depth, rarefaction of the sorted-subset datasets indicated that sequencing was incomplete. Naive subsets generally had larger estimated clonotype richness than memory subsets did. Approximately 5% of naive CD4, roughly 3.5% of naive CD8, around 2.3% of memory CD4, and about 0.4% of memory CD8 clonotypes were shared across a few donors. Pairwise subsampling indicated that sequencing depth was expected to affect the degree of clonotype sharing among donors. The genetic and exposure-history diversity represented was limited by the small number of donors. Only blood was sampled, and tissue TCR repertoires likely differ from those in blood. Compared with non-shared clonotypes, the clonotypes found in all four sorted-subset donors had higher generation probabilities.

About this clone itself: Its antigen is not yet known. No quality values exist for individual bases; no much larger clone is one base distant.

V drops 2 bases and J drops 3 bases, leaving 12 bases in between. Inclusive of the bounding cysteine and phenylalanine, the CDR3 is 15 residues long. Only CDR3 DNA remains: 45 bases, in frame from the first base. As encoded in the germline V gene, CDR1 is SGHAT while CDR2 is FQNNGV. TCR CDR3 regions were amplified from genomic DNA by multiplex PCR using the deep immunoSEQ assay. Extracted genomic DNA from each cell subset was distributed evenly across all wells of several immunoSEQ 96-well plates, and each plate was treated as a replicate. For sorted subsets, roughly 200 ng of genomic DNA, equivalent to roughly 30,000 T cell genomes, went into each replicate PCR. Purified libraries were quantified with a Qubit 3.0 fluorometer, sized on a Bioanalyzer 2100, and re-quantified with the KAPA Library Quantification kit. Every immunoSEQ 96-well plate was sequenced on a dedicated single-read 150-cycle Illumina NextSeq 550 flow cell. In the paper's pipeline: Because only junctional sequences without quality scores were contained in the immunoSEQ output, filtering matching that applied to full-length reads could not be performed. To assign V/J genes and CDR3, sequences were annotated using PyIR, a Python wrapper for IgBLAST v1.9, with IMGT germline references. Reads were filtered out if the reads had weak V/J assignments (E-value above 1e-6), no CDR3, stop codons, out-of-frame junctions, or ambiguous translated residues. V3J clonotypes were defined as sequences sharing an identical inferred V gene, J gene, and CDR3 amino acid sequence. Percentage overlap between repertoires was computed as shared unique clonotypes divided by the size of the smaller repertoire. RTK rarefaction, the Chao1 estimator, and Recon v2.1 estimates of unobserved clonotypes were used to assess repertoire richness. Generation probabilities for all TCRbeta clonotypes obtained by the gDNA method from a few donors were computed using OLGA. Not all clones reach the TCRdb copy of this immuneACCESS table, which keeps in-frame sequences only. Checked studies attribute under half of the gap to unresolved V genes and leave the rest unexplained. V and J calls and clone size come straight from that table; D and trimming were deduced from the DNA. The sample yields 950,000 to 1,100,000 clones; about 70% were counted once. The ten top clones hold 1.5% of the sample.

The donors were healthy, HIV-negative adults who had no recently reported acute infections or vaccinations. Every donor was a Caucasian adult residing in Nashville, Tennessee, USA. CD4+ T cells were enriched through magnetic negative selection, after which naive cells were positively selected on CD45RA and the remaining negative fraction served as the memory subset. Blood was collected by leukapheresis, and PBMCs were isolated by Ficoll-Histopaque density gradient centrifugation and then cryopreserved in liquid nitrogen vapor phase. Analytical flow cytometry was used to check the purity and quantity of each magnetically sorted T cell population. Genomic DNA was isolated from each sorted fraction and quantified by UV absorbance on a Nanodrop 2000c.

The sequenced sample consisted of memory CD4+ T cells sorted from blood. This specimen's cell subset or site label, per the study, means: CD45RA-negative fraction. The clonotype comes from a man between 18 and 29 years old in good health. This chain joins TRBV11-2 to TRBJ2-3; TRBD2 is possibly the D segment (5 matching bases). The DNA is as follows: TGTGCCAGCAGCTTAATCAAGGCGGGTACAGATACGCAGTATTTT. Its coded protein is CASSLIKAGTDTQYF.